This T cell receptor (beta chain) was observed in a study of identical twins. Carrying unique molecular identifiers, the cDNA also gained a universal primer site through template switching. TCRdb processed the 5' RACE reads anew with MiXCR; each CDR3 protein has one entry. The repertoire holds approximately 140,000 distinct CDR3 sequences, roughly 3.3% seen once, with 7.5% to 8.5% in the top ten. Broader study findings: Partial confounding of zero-insertion analyses by invariant MAIT and iNKT cells was possible. In drawing conclusions, the study used cross-sectional statistical analysis and did not follow the same donors. Twin-shared out-of-frame alpha sequences were enriched for low generation probability.

This clonotype has a count of ten or more. What it binds is not known. This TCR was sampled from a man between 18 and 29 years old in good health. Sequenced sample: memory T cells sorted from blood.

The CDR3 DNA is TGTGCCAGCAGCCCGCGGACAGGGGCTTTGACTGGGGCCAACGTCCTGACTTTC. It encodes CASSPRTGALTGANVLTF. The chain recombines TRBV3-1 with TRBJ2-6; TRBD1 agrees at 9 bases. This CDR3 has 18 amino acids. Germline assignment: CDR1 LGHDT and CDR2 YNNKEL (reference sequence). V shed 4 bases and J 2 bases; nucleotides not matched to a gene: 9.